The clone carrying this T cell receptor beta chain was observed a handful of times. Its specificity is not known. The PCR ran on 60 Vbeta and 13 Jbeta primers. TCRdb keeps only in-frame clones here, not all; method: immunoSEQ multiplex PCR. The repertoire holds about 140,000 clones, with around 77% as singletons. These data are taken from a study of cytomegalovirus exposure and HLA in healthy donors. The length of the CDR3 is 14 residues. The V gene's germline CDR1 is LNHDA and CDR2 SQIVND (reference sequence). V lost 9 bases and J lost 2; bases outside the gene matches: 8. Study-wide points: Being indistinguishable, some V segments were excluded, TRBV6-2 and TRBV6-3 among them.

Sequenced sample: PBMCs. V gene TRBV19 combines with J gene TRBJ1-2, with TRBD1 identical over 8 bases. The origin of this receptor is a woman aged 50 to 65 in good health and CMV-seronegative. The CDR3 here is CASQMTGENYGYTF. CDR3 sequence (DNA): TGTGCCAGCCAAATGACAGGGGAAAACTATGGCTACACCTTC.